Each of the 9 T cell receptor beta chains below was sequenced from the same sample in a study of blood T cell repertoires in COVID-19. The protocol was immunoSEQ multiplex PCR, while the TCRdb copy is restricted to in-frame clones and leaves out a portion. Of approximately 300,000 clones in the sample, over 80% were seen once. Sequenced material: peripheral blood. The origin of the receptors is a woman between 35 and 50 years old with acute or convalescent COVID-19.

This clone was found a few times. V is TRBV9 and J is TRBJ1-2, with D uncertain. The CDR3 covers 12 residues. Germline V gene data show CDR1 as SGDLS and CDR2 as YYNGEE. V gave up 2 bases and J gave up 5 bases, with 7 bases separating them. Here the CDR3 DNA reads TGTGCCAGCAGCGTTGCGACTTATGGCTACACCTTC. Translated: CASSVATYGYTF.

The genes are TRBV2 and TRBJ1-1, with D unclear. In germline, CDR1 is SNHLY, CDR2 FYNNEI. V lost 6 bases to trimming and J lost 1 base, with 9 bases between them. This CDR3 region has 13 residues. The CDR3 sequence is CASRLQTNTEAFF. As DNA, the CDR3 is TGTGCCAGCAGGCTACAGACGAACACTGAAGCTTTCTTT. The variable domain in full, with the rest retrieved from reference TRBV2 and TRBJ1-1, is EPEVTQTPSHQVTQMGQEVILRCVPISNHLYFYWYRQILGQKVEFLVSFYNNEISEKSEIFDDQFSVERPDGSNFTLKIRSTKLEDSAMYFCASRLQTNTEAFFGQGTRLTVV.

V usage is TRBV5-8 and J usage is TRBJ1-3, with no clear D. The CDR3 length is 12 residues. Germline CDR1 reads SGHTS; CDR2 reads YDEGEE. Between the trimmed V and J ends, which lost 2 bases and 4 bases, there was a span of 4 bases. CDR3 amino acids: CASSLRGNTIYF. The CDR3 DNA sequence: TGTGCCAGCAGCTTACGGGGAAACACCATATATTTT.

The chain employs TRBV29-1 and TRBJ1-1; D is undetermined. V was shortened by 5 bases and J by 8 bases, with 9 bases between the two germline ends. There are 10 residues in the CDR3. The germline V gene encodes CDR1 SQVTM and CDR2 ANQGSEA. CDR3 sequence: CSVREPEAFF. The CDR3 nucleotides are TGCAGCGTTCGCGAACCCGAAGCTTTCTTT.

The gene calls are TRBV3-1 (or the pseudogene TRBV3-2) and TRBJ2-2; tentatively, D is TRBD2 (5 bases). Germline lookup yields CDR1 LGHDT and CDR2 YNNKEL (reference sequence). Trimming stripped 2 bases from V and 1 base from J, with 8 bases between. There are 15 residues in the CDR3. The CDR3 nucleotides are TGTGCCAGCAGCCAAAGGGCGGGGAACACCGGGGAGCTGTTTTTT. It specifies CASSQRAGNTGELFF.

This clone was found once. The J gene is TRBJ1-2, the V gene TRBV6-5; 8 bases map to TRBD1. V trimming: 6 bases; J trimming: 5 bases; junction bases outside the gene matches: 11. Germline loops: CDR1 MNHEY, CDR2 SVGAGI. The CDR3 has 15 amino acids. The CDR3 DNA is TGTGCCAGCAGCCAAACCGACAGGGGCCCTTATGGCTACACCTTC. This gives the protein CASSQTDRGPYGYTF.

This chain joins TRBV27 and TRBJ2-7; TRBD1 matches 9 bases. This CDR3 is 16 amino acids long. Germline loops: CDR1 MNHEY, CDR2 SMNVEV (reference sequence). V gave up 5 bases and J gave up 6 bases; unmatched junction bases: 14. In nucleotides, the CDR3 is TGTGCCAGCAGTGATGTTGCCGGGACAGGGTTTGCCGAGCAGTACGTC. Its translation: CASSDVAGTGFAEQYV.

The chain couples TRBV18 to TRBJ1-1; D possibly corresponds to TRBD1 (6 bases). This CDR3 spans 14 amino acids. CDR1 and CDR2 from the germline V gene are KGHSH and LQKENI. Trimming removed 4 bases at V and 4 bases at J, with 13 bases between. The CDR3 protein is CASSQGTRGTEAFF. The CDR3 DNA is TGTGCCAGCTCACAGGGGACACGTGGCACTGAAGCTTTCTTT.

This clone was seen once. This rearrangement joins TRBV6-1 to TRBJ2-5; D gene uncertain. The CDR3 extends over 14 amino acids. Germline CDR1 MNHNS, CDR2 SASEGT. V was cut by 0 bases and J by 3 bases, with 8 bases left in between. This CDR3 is CASSEARREETQYF. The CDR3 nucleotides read TGTGCCAGCAGTGAAGCACGTCGGGAAGAGACCCAGTACTTC.